The clone carrying this T cell receptor (beta chain) has only a few counts. Per the original data handling: For nucleated cells, counts were estimated from reference gene primer amplification. TCRdb's table, derived via immunoSEQ multiplex PCR, lists solely in-frame clones and lacks some. V and J calls and clone size are those listed in that table; D and trimming were worked out from the DNA. The sample consists of 220,000 or so clones, around three quarters of them appearing once. This specimen belongs to a study of blood T cell repertoires in COVID-19. Looked up from germline, CDR1 is SEHNR and CDR2 is FQNEAQ (reference sequence). The CDR3 runs to 14 residues. Between the trimmed V and J ends, which lost 3 bases and 2 bases, there was a span of 11 bases.

Sequenced material: peripheral blood. The receptor was isolated from a woman in her 70s with acute or convalescent COVID-19. This chain uses TRBV7-9 with TRBJ2-7; a weak D match, TRBD1 (5 bases). CDR3 protein: CASSLDTQTYEQYF. Written as DNA, the CDR3 is TGTGCCAGCAGCTTGGACACGCAGACCTACGAGCAGTACTTC.